This T cell receptor (beta chain) was profiled in a study of CD8+ T cells in alopecia areata. This clone was recorded a few times. Indicated treatment: oral pan-JAK inhibitor, 5-10 mg twice daily. Following RNA extraction, reverse transcription yielded cDNA that acted as the sequencing template. The repertoire was sequenced with immunoSEQ multiplex PCR; TCRdb's copy has only in-frame clones and lacks some. The sample has over 150,000 clones, approximately 56% seen once; the top ten hold roughly 3.3%. The CDR3 is 14 amino acids. The germline V and J ends were trimmed by 0 bases and 1 base, with 5 bases remaining between them. Per the germline V gene, CDR1 is SGHRS and CDR2 is YFSETQ.

The chain links TRBV5-1 to TRBJ1-5; weak D call: TRBD1 (5 bases). This sequence originates from a human donor with alopecia areata. The specimen comprised CD4+ T cells sorted from blood, sampled at week 4, from a patient treated with tofacitinib. This CDR3 reads CASSLGGSNQPQHF. In nucleotides, the CDR3 is TGCGCCAGCAGCTTGGGGGGGAGCAATCAGCCCCAGCATTTT.